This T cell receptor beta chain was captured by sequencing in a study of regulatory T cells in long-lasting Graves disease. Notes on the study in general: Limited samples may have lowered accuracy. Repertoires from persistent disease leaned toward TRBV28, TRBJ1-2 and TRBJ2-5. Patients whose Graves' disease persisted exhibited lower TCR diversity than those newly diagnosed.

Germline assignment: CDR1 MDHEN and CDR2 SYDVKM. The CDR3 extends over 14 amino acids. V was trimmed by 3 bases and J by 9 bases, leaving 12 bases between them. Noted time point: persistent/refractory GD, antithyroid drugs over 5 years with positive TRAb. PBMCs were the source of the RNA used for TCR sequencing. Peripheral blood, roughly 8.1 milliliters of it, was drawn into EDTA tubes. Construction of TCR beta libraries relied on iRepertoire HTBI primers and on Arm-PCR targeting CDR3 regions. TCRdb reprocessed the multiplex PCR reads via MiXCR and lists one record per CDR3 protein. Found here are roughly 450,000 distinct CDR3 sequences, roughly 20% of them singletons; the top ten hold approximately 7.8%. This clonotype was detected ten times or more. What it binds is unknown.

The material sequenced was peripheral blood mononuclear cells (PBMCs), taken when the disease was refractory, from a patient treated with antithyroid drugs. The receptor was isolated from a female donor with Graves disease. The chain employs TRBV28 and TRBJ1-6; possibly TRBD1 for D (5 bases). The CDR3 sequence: CASSFGGNRSPLHF. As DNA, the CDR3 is TGTGCCAGCAGTTTTGGGGGAAACCGTTCACCCCTCCACTTT.